The 32 T cell receptor beta chains presented below share a single source sample, sequenced in a study of blood T cells in healthy people across ages. The authors ran a second PCR of 7 to 11 cycles using a sample-barcoded 5' primer and a J-beta primer mix. From the 5' RACE reads, TCRdb called clonotypes with MiXCR, one entry per CDR3 protein. The sample has more than 650,000 distinct CDR3 sequences, about 26% seen once. This sample was shared with a second study, whose subject was T cells of mothers and their children.

Sample: blood. The receptor set was obtained from a boy between 10 and 17 years old in good health.

V usage is TRBV11-2 and J usage is TRBJ2-5; D may be TRBD1 (6 bases). The V end lost 7 bases, the J end lost 0 bases, and 18 bases lay between the germline ends. CDR3 length: 16 residues. In germline, CDR1 is SGHAT, CDR2 FQNNGV. DNA of the CDR3: TGTGCCAGCACCCGGGGAAGTCAGGGGTACCAAGAGACCCAGTACTTC. Translation gives CASTRGSQGYQETQYF.

This clonotype was found many times. This chain connects TRBV25-1 to TRBJ2-7; TRBD1 agrees at 10 bases. Germline lookup yields CDR1 MGHDK and CDR2 SYGVNS. V dropped 8 bases and J dropped 2; count of bases not matched to a gene: 0. The CDR3 contains 12 residues. The DNA for the CDR3 is TGTGCCAGCGGGACAGGGGCCTACGAGCAGTACTTC. Its translation is CASGTGAYEQYF.

A few counts support this clonotype. The chain combines TRBV6-5 with TRBJ2-1, with a tentative D call TRBD2 (7 bases). V shed 2 bases and J shed 9 bases, with 23 bases lying between them. This CDR3 is 17 amino acids long. The germline gives CDR1 MNHEY, CDR2 SVGAGI. Here the CDR3 DNA reads TGTGCCAGCAGTTACGGGACGGGGGCCTTTACGGGAGGTGAGCAGTTCTTC. This codes for CASSYGTGAFTGGEQFF.

The J gene is TRBJ1-3, the V gene TRBV7-2; no reliable D call. V gave up 3 bases and J gave up 5 bases, with 14 bases separating them. The CDR3 has 15 residues. The germline V gene encodes CDR1 SGHTA and CDR2 FQGNSA. The DNA of the CDR3 is TGTGCCAGCAGCTTTAGCATGGGGTCGAGAAACACCATATATTTT. It encodes CASSFSMGSRNTIYF.

The chain employs TRBV27 and TRBJ2-4; D tentatively reads TRBD1 or TRBD2 (6 bases each). Germline CDR1 is MNHEY and CDR2 is SMNVEV (reference sequence). The CDR3 runs to 14 residues. The V gene lost 5 bases and the J gene lost 6 bases, with 14 bases spanning the gap. The CDR3 nucleotides read TGTGCCAGCAGTACCTCGGGGGCCGGAAACATTCAGTACTTC. Translated, it gives CASSTSGAGNIQYF.

Note on this clonotype: The junction does not match germline at one end; this may be a read error. This chain uses TRBV10-3 with TRBJ2-7, with D uncertain. CDR1 is ENHRY and CDR2 is SYGVKD in the germline V gene. The CDR3 runs 14 residues. In DNA form, the CDR3 reads TGTGCCATCAGTGAGGGGGAAATCCAAGAGACCCAGCACTTC. Translating gives CAISEGEIQETQHF.

This sequence joins TRBV30 and TRBJ2-1, with 13 bases matching TRBD2. V lost 2 bases and J lost 4; bases outside the gene matches: 5. The CDR3 length is 16 residues. The V gene's germline CDR1 is GTSNPN and CDR2 SVGIG (reference sequence). CDR3 DNA sequence: TGTGCCTGGAGTCCCAGACTAGCGGGGGGTTACAATGAGCAGTTCTTC. The encoded protein is CAWSPRLAGGYNEQFF.

The table lists this clonotype with a few counts. The V call is TRBV28, the J call TRBJ1-5; weak D call: TRBD1 (6 bases). Germline V CDR1 and CDR2: MDHEN, SYDVKM. The V end lost 7 bases, the J end lost 6 bases, and 19 bases lay between the germline ends. The CDR3 covers 15 residues. The CDR3 coding sequence is TGTGCCAGCACCTGGCAGGGGCGCTCGGGTCAGCCCCAGCATTTT. This encodes CASTWQGRSGQPQHF.

This clonotype was picked up a small number of times. The chain combines TRBV10-3 with TRBJ1-3, with D hard to call. Germline values: CDR1 ENHRY, CDR2 SYGVKD. This CDR3 has 13 amino acids. The V end was cut by 3 bases, the J end by 2 bases, with 5 bases between. The chain's CDR3 is CAISDGTGNTIYF. DNA for the CDR3: TGTGCCATCAGTGACGGTACTGGAAACACCATATATTTT.

This chain joins TRBV7-3 and TRBJ2-3; D may be TRBD1 (5 bases). Trimming took 1 base from V and 1 from J, leaving 12 bases between them. CDR1 is SGHTA, CDR2 FQGTGA, per germline. The CDR3 sequence is 16 residues long. CDR3 sequence: CASSLRQTLGTDTQYF. The CDR3 region has the DNA TGTGCCAGCAGCTTAAGACAGACCTTGGGCACAGATACGCAGTATTTT. Combining the CDR3 with reference TRBV7-3 and TRBJ2-3 gives the whole variable domain GAGVSQTPSNKVTEKGKYVELRCDPISGHTALYWYRQSLGQGPEFLIYFQGTGAADDSGLPNDRFFAVRPEGSVSTLKIQRTERGDSAVYLCASSLRQTLGTDTQYFGPGTRLTVL.

This clonotype was found a few times. The chain combines TRBV11-2 with TRBJ2-1; D is undetermined. CDR3 length: 16 residues. Germline CDR1 is SGHAT and CDR2 is FQNNGV. V was shortened by 2 bases and J by 6 bases, with 17 bases between the two germline ends. CDR3 DNA: TGTGCCAGCAGCTTAAGAGGTGATCGTTCGGCCAATGAGCAGTTCTTC. Residues: CASSLRGDRSANEQFF.

V gene TRBV7-6 combines with J gene TRBJ2-5; 8 nucleotides agree with TRBD1. The last part of the DNA fits TRBJ2-1 better; the J call may be wrong. Germline V gene data show CDR1 as SGHVS and CDR2 as FNYEAQ. The CDR3 is made up of 16 amino acids. The CDR3 bases are TGTGCCAGCAGCCTTAGGGGCCGTAACAGGGGGACTGAGCAGTTCTTC. This gives the protein CASSLRGRNRGTEQFF.

This clonotype was seen more than once but under ten times. The chain employs TRBV10-2 and TRBJ2-5; TRBD1 aligns across 11 bases. The J call is in doubt because the DNA end fits TRBJ2-7 better. The germline gives CDR1 WSHSY, CDR2 SAAADI. This CDR3 region has 14 residues. CDR3 bases: TGCGCCAGCAGTGATGGGACAGGGGGGATCGAGCAGTACTTC. Its protein product is CASSDGTGGIEQYF.

CDR3 sequence (DNA): TGTGCCACCTATCTTGGGACTGGGCGGCAAGAGACCCAGTACTTC. This translates into CATYLGTGRQETQYF. The V call is TRBV24-1, the J call TRBJ2-5; TRBD2 is a possible D gene (6 bases). Trimming cost V 9 bases and J 2 bases, with 18 bases left between them. The CDR3 is 15 amino acids. CDR1 is KGHDR and CDR2 is SFDVKD in the germline V gene.

This clonotype has more than one count but fewer than ten. The chain links TRBV7-6 to TRBJ2-3, with D perhaps TRBD1 (6 bases). The CDR3 loop spans 15 amino acids. CDR1 is SGHVS, CDR2 FNYEAQ, per germline. Trimming stripped 5 bases from V and 4 bases from J, with 16 bases between. CDR3 region: CASSLSNSGADTQYF. As DNA, the CDR3 is TGTGCCAGCAGCCTAAGCAACTCAGGGGCAGATACGCAGTATTTT. Using reference TRBV7-6 and TRBJ2-3 for the parts outside the CDR3, the full variable domain is GAGVSQSPRYKVTKRGQDVALRCDPISGHVSLYWYRQALGQGPEFLTYFNYEAQQDKSGLPNDRFSAERPEGSISTLTIQRTEQRDSAMYRCASSLSNSGADTQYFGPGTRLTVL.

This clonotype was observed a few times. J is TRBJ2-2 and V is TRBV12-3 or TRBV12-4; D call uncertain. Trimming took off 3 bases at V and 3 bases at J, with 11 bases between the two ends. There are 15 residues in the CDR3. CDR3 nucleotide sequence: TGTGCCAGCAGTTTGGTCGGGCCCCACACCGGGGAGCTGTTTTTT. Its translation: CASSLVGPHTGELFF.

This clonotype has at least ten counts. The V call is TRBV2, the J call TRBJ1-5; D is possibly TRBD1 (5 bases). Trimming took off 7 bases at V and 11 bases at J, with 15 bases between the two ends. Germline V gives CDR1 SNHLY, CDR2 FYNNEI. CDR3 length: 12 residues. This CDR3 reads CASMGRAGTQHF. The CDR3 bases are TGTGCCAGCATGGGGCGCGCAGGGACCCAGCATTTT.

The sample holds a few counts of this clonotype. This chain uses TRBV29-1 with TRBJ1-1; unclear D gene. Germline V gene sequence: CDR1 SQVTM, CDR2 ANQGSEA. This CDR3 comprises 13 residues. Trimming removed 2 bases at V and 0 bases at J, with 7 bases between. CDR3 protein: CSVESVLNTEAFF. The CDR3 bases are TGCAGCGTTGAATCGGTTCTGAACACTGAAGCTTTCTTT.

This chain joins TRBV7-7 and TRBJ2-1; D not resolved. V shed 3 bases and J shed 4 bases, with 7 bases lying between them. The CDR3 has 13 residues. Looked up from germline, CDR1 is SSHAT and CDR2 is FNYEAQ (reference sequence). CDR3 nucleotide sequence: TGTGCCAGCAGCTTCACCAAATACAATGAGCAGTTCTTC. The encoded protein is CASSFTKYNEQFF.

The chain couples TRBV7-9 to TRBJ2-4, with TRBD2 matching over 12 bases. In germline, CDR1 is SEHNR, CDR2 FQNEAQ (reference sequence). With 1 base clipped from V and 3 bases from J, the junction kept 4 bases outside the gene matches. This CDR3 spans 17 amino acids. The CDR3 sequence is CASSLVASGGDKNIQYF. DNA of the CDR3: TGTGCCAGCAGCTTAGTGGCTAGCGGGGGGGACAAAAACATTCAGTACTTC. Combining the CDR3 with reference TRBV7-9 and TRBJ2-4 gives the whole variable domain DTGVSQNPRHKITKRGQNVTFRCDPISEHNRLYWYRQTLGQGPEFLTYFQNEAQLEKSRLLSDRFSAERPKGSFSTLEIQRTEQGDSAMYLCASSLVASGGDKNIQYFGAGTRLSVL.

This sequence joins TRBV11-2 and TRBJ1-2; TRBD1 might be the D (5 bases). The V gene lost 5 bases and the J gene lost 8 bases, with 15 bases spanning the gap. The CDR3 contains 13 residues. The germline CDR1 and CDR2 sequences are SGHAT and FQNNGV. The CDR3 reads CASSLGTFRGYTF. The CDR3 coding sequence is TGTGCCAGCAGCCTAGGGACCTTCAGGGGCTACACCTTC.

This clonotype was seen only once. V and J are TRBV5-1 and TRBJ2-5; D is possibly TRBD2 (7 bases). The CDR3 consists of 16 residues. Germline V gene data show CDR1 as SGHRS and CDR2 as YFSETQ. Deletions cut 4 bases from V and 3 bases from J, with 19 bases between. The CDR3 is CASSPRGRGVEETQYF. CDR3 in DNA: TGCGCCAGCAGCCCCCGGGGGAGGGGGGTAGAAGAGACCCAGTACTTC. Looking up the rest from reference TRBV5-1 and TRBJ2-5 gives the full variable domain: KAGVTQTPRYLIKTRGQQVTLSCSPISGHRSVSWYQQTPGQGLQFLFEYFSETQRNKGNFPGRFSGRQFSNSRSEMNVSTLELGDSALYLCASSPRGRGVEETQYFGPGTRLLVL.

This clonotype was seen only a few times. V gene TRBV7-9 combines with J gene TRBJ2-3; D might be TRBD2 (6 bases). The germline CDR1 and CDR2 sequences are SEHNR and FQNEAQ (reference sequence). V was pared by 6 bases and J by 4 bases, with 17 bases between. CDR3 length: 15 residues. DNA of the CDR3: TGTGCCAGCAGTAACCGGGGGACTTCCGCAGATACGCAGTATTTT. Protein product: CASSNRGTSADTQYF.

The genes are TRBV27 and TRBJ1-6, with 9 bases identical to TRBD1. Unmatched junction bases numbered 4, after V lost 4 bases and J lost 0 bases. CDR1 and CDR2 from the germline V gene are MNHEY and SMNVEV (reference sequence). The CDR3 consists of 17 residues. DNA for the CDR3: TGTGCCAGCAGTTCAGGGACAGGGAGCTCCTATAATTCACCCCTCCACTTT. It translates to CASSSGTGSSYNSPLHF.

The chain employs TRBV20-1 and TRBJ2-5; TRBD2 agrees at 15 bases. The J call may not be correct, given that the DNA end is closer to TRBJ2-1. Germline V gene data show CDR1 as DFQATT and CDR2 as SNEGSKA (reference sequence). The CDR3 is 16 residues long. CDR3 DNA sequence: TGCAGTGCTAGACACACCGGACTAGCGGGGGGGCGGGAGCAGTTCTTC. It translates to CSARHTGLAGGREQFF.

The chain links TRBV5-1 to TRBJ2-1, with 9 bases fitting TRBD2. Germline V gene data show CDR1 as SGHRS and CDR2 as YFSETQ. V was clipped by 4 bases and J by 0 bases; unmatched bases: 5. This CDR3 has 16 amino acids. This CDR3 reads CASSISGGDSYNEQFF. CDR3 nucleotides: TGCGCCAGCAGCATTAGCGGGGGAGACTCCTACAATGAGCAGTTCTTC.

This clonotype was picked up a small number of times. The CDR3 coding sequence is TGTGCCAGCGGCCTACTAGCGGGGGGCGGGGAGCTGTTTTTT. This codes for CASGLLAGGGELFF. The V and J genes are TRBV12-3 or TRBV12-4 and TRBJ2-2, with 12 bases that match TRBD2. This CDR3 has 14 residues. The V and J ends lost 8 bases and 7 bases, in that order; junction bases with no gene match: 5.

As DNA, the CDR3 is TGCGCCAGCAGCCCCGAATCAACTAATGAAAAACTGTTTTTT. This codes for CASSPESTNEKLFF. This chain links TRBV5-1 with TRBJ1-4; D ambiguous. In germline, CDR1 is SGHRS, CDR2 YFSETQ. CDR3 size: 14 residues. V was clipped by 4 bases and J by 0 bases, with 7 bases between them. Combining the CDR3 with reference TRBV5-1 and TRBJ1-4 gives the whole variable domain KAGVTQTPRYLIKTRGQQVTLSCSPISGHRSVSWYQQTPGQGLQFLFEYFSETQRNKGNFPGRFSGRQFSNSRSEMNVSTLELGDSALYLCASSPESTNEKLFFGSGTQLSVL.

This clonotype showed up just a few times. The chain links TRBV6-5 to TRBJ1-2, with D uncertain. CDR1 and CDR2 from the germline V gene are MNHEY and SVGAGI. The V gene lost 3 bases and the J gene lost 3 bases, with 8 bases spanning the gap. CDR3 length: 13 residues. The DNA for the CDR3 is TGTGCCAGCAGTTATGGGGTGGACTATGGCTACACCTTC. It specifies CASSYGVDYGYTF.

The rearrangement joins TRBV5-1 to TRBJ2-7; D could derive from TRBD1 or TRBD2 (5 bases each). This CDR3 region has 15 residues. The germline V gene encodes CDR1 SGHRS and CDR2 YFSETQ. V was trimmed by 4 bases and J by 7 bases, leaving 21 bases between them. The CDR3, as DNA: TGCGCCAGCAGCCCGGAAGGGGTACCCACTAGGGAGCAGTACTTC. Translation: CASSPEGVPTREQYF.

This clonotype was found once. CDR3 sequence reads: CASSSRVGVSPLHF. The CDR3 DNA reads as TGTGCCAGCAGTTCGCGCGTGGGTGTTTCACCCCTCCACTTT. The gene calls are TRBV6-6 and TRBJ1-6; D gene uncertain. The CDR3 has 14 residues. In germline, CDR1 is MNHNY, CDR2 SVGAGI (reference sequence). Trimming cost V 4 bases and J 9 bases, with 13 bases left between them.

The rearrangement uses TRBV3-1 and TRBJ2-7; 12 bases agree with TRBD2. This CDR3 contains 14 residues. J was trimmed by 8 bases and V by 4 bases; bases with no gene match: 6. Germline CDR1 is LGHDT and CDR2 is YNNKEL (reference sequence). CDR3 bases: TGTGCCAGCAGCCTCTCTAGCGGGGGGGTGAAGCAGTACTTC. Its protein is CASSLSSGGVKQYF.